The entry below describes one TCR beta chain. This record comes from a study of cytomegalovirus exposure and HLA in healthy donors. Researchers ran the PCR with 60 Vbeta and 13 Jbeta primers. The assay was immunoSEQ multiplex PCR, and TCRdb's table has in-frame clones only and misses some. The sample contains around 200,000 clones, over 75% of which appear only once. V was trimmed by 0 bases and J by 5 bases, leaving 7 bases between them. The germline V gene encodes CDR1 ENHRY and CDR2 SYGVKD. The length of the CDR3 is 13 residues. The chain couples TRBV10-3 to TRBJ2-5, with D perhaps TRBD1 (5 bases). This TCR was sampled from a man aged 18 to 29 in good health and CMV-seronegative. Material: PBMCs. DNA for the CDR3: TGTGCCATCAGTGAGTCAGGGGCTGAGACCCAGTACTTC. Encoded protein: CAISESGAETQYF.